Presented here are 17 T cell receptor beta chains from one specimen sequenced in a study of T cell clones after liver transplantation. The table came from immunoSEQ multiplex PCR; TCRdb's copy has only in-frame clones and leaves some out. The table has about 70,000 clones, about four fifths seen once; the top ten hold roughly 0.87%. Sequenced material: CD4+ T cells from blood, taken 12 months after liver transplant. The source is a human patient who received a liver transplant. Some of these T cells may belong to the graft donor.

The CDR3 protein is CASKGGRAGSYEQYF. In nucleotides, the CDR3 is TGTGCCAGCAAGGGGGGGAGGGCCGGATCCTACGAGCAGTACTTC. This chain uses TRBV6-1 with TRBJ2-7; a possible D gene is TRBD2 (7 bases). Germline values: CDR1 MNHNS, CDR2 SASEGT. The CDR3 is 15 residues long. Deletions cut 7 bases from V and 1 base from J, with 17 bases between.

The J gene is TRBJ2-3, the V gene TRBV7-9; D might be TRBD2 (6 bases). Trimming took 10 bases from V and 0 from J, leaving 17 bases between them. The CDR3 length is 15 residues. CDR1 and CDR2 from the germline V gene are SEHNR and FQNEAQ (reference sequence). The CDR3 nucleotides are TGTGCCACCCCGGGAGCCTCAATTAGCACAGATACGCAGTATTTT. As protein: CATPGASISTDTQYF.

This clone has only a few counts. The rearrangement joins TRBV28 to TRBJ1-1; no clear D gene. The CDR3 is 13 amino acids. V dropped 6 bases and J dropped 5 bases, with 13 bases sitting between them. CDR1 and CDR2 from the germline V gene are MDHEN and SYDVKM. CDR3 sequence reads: CASSSMGGTEAFF. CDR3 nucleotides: TGTGCCAGCAGCTCAATGGGAGGAACTGAAGCTTTCTTT.

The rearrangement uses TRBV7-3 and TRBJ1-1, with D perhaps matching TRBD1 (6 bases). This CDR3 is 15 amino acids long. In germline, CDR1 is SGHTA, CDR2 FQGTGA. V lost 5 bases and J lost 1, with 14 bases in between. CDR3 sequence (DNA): TGTGCCAGCAGCCCTACAGGACAGACGAACACTGAAGCTTTCTTT. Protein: CASSPTGQTNTEAFF.

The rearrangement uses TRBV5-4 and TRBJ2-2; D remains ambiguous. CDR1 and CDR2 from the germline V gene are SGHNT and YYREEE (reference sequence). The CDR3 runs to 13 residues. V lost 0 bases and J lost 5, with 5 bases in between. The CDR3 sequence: CASSLAPTGELFF. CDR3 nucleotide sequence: TGTGCCAGCAGCTTGGCCCCAACCGGGGAGCTGTTTTTT. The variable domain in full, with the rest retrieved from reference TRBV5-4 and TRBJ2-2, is ETGVTQSPTHLIKTRGQQVTLRCSSQSGHNTVSWYQQALGQGPQFIFQYYREEENGRGNFPPRFSGLQFPNYSSELNVNALELDDSALYLCASSLAPTGELFFGEGSRLTVL.

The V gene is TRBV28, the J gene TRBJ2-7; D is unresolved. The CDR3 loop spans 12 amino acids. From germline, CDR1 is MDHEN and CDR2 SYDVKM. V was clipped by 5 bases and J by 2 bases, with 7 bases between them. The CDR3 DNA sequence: TGTGCCAGCAGTGACTTAACCTACGAGCAGTACTTC. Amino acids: CASSDLTYEQYF.

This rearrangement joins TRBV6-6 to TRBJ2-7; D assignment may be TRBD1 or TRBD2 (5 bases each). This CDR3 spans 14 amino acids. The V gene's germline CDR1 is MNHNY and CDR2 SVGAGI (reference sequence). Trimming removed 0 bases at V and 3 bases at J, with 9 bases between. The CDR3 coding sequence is TGTGCCAGCAGTTACTCCGGGACGGACTACGAGCAGTACTTC. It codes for CASSYSGTDYEQYF.

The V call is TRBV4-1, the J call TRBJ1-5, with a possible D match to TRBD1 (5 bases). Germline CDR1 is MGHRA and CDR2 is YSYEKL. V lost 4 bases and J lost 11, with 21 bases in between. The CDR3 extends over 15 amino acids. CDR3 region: CASSPRSGKVRAQHF. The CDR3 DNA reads TGCGCCAGCAGCCCCCGATCAGGGAAGGTTAGGGCCCAGCATTTT.

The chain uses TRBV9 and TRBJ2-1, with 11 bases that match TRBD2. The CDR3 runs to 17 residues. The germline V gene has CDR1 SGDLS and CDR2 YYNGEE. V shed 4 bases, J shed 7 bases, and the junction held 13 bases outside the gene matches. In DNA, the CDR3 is TGTGCCAGCAGCCCGCCCCAACTAGCGGGAGTTTATAATGAGCAGTTCTTC. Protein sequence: CASSPPQLAGVYNEQFF.

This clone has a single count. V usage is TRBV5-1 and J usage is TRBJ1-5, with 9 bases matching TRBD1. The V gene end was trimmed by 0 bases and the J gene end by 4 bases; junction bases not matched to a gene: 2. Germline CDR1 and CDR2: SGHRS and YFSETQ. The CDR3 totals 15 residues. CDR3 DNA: TGCGCCAGCAGCTTGGATGGACAGGGGAATCAGCCCCAGCATTTT. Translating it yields CASSLDGQGNQPQHF.

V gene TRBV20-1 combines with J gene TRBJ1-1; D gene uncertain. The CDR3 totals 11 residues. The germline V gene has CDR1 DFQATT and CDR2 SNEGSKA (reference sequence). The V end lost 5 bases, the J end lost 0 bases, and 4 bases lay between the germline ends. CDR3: CSAPLNTEAFF. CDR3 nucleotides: TGCAGTGCTCCCCTGAACACTGAAGCTTTCTTT.

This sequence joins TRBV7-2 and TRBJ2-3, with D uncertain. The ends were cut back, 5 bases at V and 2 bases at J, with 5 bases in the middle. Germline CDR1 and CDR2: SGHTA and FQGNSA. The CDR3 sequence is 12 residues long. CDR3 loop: CASSLATDTQYF. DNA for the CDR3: TGTGCCAGCAGCCTGGCCACAGATACGCAGTATTTT.

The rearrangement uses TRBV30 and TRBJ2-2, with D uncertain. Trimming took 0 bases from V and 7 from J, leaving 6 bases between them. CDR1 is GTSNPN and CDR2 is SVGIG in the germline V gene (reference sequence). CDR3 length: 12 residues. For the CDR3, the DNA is TGTGCCTGGAGTGTAAGTCGCGGGGAGCTGTTTTTT. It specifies CAWSVSRGELFF.

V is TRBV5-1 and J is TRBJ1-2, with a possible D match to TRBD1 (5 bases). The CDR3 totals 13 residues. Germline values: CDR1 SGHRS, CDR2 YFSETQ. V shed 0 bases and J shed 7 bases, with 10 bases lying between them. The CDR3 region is CASSLEWGIGYTF. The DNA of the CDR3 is TGCGCCAGCAGCTTGGAATGGGGGATTGGCTACACCTTC.

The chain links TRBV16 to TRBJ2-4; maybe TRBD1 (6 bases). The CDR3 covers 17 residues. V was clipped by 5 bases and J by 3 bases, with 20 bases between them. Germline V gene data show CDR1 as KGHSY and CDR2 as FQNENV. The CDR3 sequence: CASSAPRTGSVKNIQYF. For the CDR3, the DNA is TGTGCCAGCAGCGCTCCCAGAACAGGGTCGGTCAAAAACATTCAGTACTTC.

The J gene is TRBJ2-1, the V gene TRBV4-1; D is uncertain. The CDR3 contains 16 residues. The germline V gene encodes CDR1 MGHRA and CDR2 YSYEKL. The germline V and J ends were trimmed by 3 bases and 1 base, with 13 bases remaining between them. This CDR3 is CASSQAPGGSYNEQFF. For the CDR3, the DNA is TGCGCCAGCAGCCAGGCCCCCGGCGGTTCCTACAATGAGCAGTTCTTC.

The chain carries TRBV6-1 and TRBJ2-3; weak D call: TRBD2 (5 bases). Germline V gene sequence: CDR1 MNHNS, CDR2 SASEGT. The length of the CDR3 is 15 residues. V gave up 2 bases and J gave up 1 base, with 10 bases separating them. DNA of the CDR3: TGTGCCAGCAGTGAACGGGGAACTCGCACAGATACGCAGTATTTT. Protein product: CASSERGTRTDTQYF.